The sequence of this T cell receptor (beta chain) was determined in a study of T cells after yellow fever vaccination. The study, taken as a whole, reports: There was a small share of clonotypes that showed up in both the CD4 and CD8 compartments. Booster sampling recovered most clones from primary vaccination (roughly 97% CD4, over 75% CD8).

Concerning this clonotype: Its antigen is unknown.

This CDR3 has 14 residues. Germline CDR1 reads SGHTA; CDR2 reads FQGNSA. Trimming stripped 5 bases from V and 2 bases from J, with 10 bases between. Using its own MiXCR run on the 5' RACE reads, TCRdb lists one record per CDR3 protein. The sample gives some 350,000 distinct CDR3 sequences, 9.5% to 13% of which show up once; 18% is in the top ten. The chain links TRBV7-2 to TRBJ1-3; D is perhaps TRBD1 (5 bases). The TCR sequence derives from a man aged 18 to 35 who received the YFV17D yellow fever vaccine. Sample: PBMCs, taken on the day of the first yellow fever vaccination. The CDR3 coding sequence is TGTGCCAGCAGCGGAGGGACTACTGGAAACACCATATATTTT. This gives the protein CASSGGTTGNTIYF.